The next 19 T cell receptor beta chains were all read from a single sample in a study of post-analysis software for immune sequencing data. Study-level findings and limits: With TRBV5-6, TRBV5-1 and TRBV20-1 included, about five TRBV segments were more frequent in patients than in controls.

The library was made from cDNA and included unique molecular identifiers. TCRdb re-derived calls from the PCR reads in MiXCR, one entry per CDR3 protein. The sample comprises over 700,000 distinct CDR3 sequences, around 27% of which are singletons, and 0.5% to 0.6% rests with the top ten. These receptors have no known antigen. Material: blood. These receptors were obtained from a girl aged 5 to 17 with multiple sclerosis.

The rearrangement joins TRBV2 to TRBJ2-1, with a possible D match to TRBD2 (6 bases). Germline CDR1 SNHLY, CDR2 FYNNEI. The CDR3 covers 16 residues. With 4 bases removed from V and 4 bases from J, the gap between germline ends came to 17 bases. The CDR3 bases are TGTGCCAGCAGTGGCCCCGGGGGAAGAGGGTACAATGAGCAGTTCTTC. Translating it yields CASSGPGGRGYNEQFF.

CDR3 loop: CASSESQGADTQYF. As DNA, the CDR3 is TGCGCCAGCAGTGAGTCGCAGGGCGCAGATACGCAGTATTTT. The chain employs TRBV10-1 and TRBJ2-3; possible D gene TRBD1, 5 bases. Germline CDR1 reads WNHNN; CDR2 reads SYGVQD (reference sequence). This CDR3 has 14 residues. V lost 0 bases and J lost 4, with 8 bases in between.

CDR3 sequence reads: CSAPDRGLSTDTQYF. The CDR3 DNA reads as TGCAGTGCCCCGGACAGGGGTCTGAGCACAGATACGCAGTATTTT. The V and J genes are TRBV20-1 and TRBJ2-3, with TRBD1 matching over 9 bases. Germline CDR1 is DFQATT and CDR2 is SNEGSKA (reference sequence). This CDR3 has 15 residues. Trimming removed 6 bases from V and 0 bases from J; junction bases left unmatched: 7.

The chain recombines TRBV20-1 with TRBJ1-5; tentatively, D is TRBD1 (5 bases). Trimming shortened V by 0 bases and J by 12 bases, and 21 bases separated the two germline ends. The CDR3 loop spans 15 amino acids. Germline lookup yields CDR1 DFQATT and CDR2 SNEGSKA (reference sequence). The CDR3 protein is CSARDSRGGTMGQHF. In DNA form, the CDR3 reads TGCAGTGCTAGAGATTCCCGGGGGGGGACGATGGGCCAGCATTTT.

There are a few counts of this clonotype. The CDR3: CASSFDPAGVNEQYF. The CDR3 DNA is TGTGCCAGCAGCTTCGATCCAGCGGGAGTGAATGAGCAGTACTTC. This rearrangement joins TRBV7-2 to TRBJ2-5, with TRBD2 matching 8 bases. Per germline, CDR1 SGHTA and CDR2 FQGNSA. Unmatched junction bases numbered 14, after V lost 3 bases and J lost 11 bases. CDR3 length: 15 amino acids.

The CDR3 DNA sequence: TGTGCCAGCAGTGAATCTTCTGCAACTAATGAAAAACTGTTTTTT. This translates into CASSESSATNEKLFF. The chain uses TRBV2 and TRBJ1-4; D is unclear. The V end was cut by 2 bases, the J end by 0 bases, with 7 bases between. Germline CDR1 is SNHLY and CDR2 is FYNNEI. CDR3 length: 15 residues.

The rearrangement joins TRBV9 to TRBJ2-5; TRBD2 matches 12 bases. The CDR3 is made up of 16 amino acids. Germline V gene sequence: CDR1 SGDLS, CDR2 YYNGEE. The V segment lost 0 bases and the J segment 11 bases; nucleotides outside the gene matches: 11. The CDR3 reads CASSVVGLAGGNEQYF. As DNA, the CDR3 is TGTGCCAGCAGCGTAGTAGGGCTAGCGGGAGGGAATGAGCAGTACTTC.

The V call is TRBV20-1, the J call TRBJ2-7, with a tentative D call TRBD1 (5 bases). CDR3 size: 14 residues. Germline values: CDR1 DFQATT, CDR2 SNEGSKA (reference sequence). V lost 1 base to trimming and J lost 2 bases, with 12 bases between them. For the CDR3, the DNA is TGCAGTGCTAGAGTCTTTGGCAGGGCCTACGAGCAGTACTTC. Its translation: CSARVFGRAYEQYF.

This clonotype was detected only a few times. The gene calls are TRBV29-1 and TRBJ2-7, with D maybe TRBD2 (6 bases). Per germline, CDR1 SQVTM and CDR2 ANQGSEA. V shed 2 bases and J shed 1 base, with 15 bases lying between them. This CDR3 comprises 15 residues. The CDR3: CSVEPPGRTSYEQYF. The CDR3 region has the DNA TGCAGCGTTGAACCCCCGGGGAGGACTTCCTACGAGCAGTACTTC.

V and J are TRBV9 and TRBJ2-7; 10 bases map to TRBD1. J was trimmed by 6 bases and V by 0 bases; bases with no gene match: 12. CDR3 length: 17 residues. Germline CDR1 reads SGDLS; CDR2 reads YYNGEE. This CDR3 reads CASSVGTGGVWAGEQYF. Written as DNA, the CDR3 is TGTGCCAGCAGCGTAGGGACAGGGGGGGTCTGGGCTGGCGAGCAGTACTTC.

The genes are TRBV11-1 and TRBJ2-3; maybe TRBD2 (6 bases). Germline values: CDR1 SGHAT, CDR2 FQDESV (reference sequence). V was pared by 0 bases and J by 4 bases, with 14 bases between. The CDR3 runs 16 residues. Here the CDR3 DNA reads TGTGCCAGCAGCTTAGCGCGGCTAGCGCAAGCAGATACGCAGTATTTT. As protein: CASSLARLAQADTQYF.

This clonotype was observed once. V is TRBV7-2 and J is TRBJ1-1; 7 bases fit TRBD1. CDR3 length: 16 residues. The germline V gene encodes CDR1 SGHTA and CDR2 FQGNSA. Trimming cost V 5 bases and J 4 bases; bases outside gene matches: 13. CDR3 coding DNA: TGTGCCAGCAGCATCAGGACAGGCGCTGGGGGCACTGAAGCTTTCTTT. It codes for CASSIRTGAGGTEAFF.

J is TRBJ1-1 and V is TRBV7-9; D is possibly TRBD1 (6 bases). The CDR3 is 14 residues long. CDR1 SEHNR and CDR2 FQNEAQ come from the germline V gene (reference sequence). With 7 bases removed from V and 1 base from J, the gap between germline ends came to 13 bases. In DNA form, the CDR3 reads TGTGCCAGCACCGAAACAGGGTCGAACACTGAAGCTTTCTTT. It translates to CASTETGSNTEAFF. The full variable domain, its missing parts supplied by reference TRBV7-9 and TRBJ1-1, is DTGVSQNPRHKITKRGQNVTFRCDPISEHNRLYWYRQTLGQGPEFLTYFQNEAQLEKSRLLSDRFSAERPKGSFSTLEIQRTEQGDSAMYLCASTETGSNTEAFFGQGTRLTVV.

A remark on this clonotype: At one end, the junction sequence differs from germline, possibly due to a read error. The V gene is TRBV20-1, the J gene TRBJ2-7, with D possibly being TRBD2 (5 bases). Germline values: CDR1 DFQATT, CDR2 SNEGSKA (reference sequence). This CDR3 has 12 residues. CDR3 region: CRASLRPYEQYF. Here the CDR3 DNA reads TGCAGGGCTAGCCTAAGACCGTACGAGCAGTACTTC.

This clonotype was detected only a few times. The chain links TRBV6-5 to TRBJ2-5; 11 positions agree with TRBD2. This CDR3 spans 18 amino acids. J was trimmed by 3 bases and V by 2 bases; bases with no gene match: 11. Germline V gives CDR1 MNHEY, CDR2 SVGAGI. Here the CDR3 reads CASSYILLRLAGKETQYF. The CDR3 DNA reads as TGTGCCAGCAGTTACATCTTGCTTCGACTAGCGGGGAAAGAGACCCAGTACTTC.

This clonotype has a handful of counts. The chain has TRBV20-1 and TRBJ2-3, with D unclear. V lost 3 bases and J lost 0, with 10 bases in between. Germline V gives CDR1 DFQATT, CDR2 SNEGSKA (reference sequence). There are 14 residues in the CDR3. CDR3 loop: CSARDSASTDTQYF. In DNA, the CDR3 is TGCAGTGCTAGGGATTCAGCTAGCACAGATACGCAGTATTTT.

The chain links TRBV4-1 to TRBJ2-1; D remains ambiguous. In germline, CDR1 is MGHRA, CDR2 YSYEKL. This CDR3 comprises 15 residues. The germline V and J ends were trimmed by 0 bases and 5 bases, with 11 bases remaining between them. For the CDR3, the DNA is TGCGCCAGCAGCCAAGATTGGGTACCTGACAATGAGCAGTTCTTC. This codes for CASSQDWVPDNEQFF.

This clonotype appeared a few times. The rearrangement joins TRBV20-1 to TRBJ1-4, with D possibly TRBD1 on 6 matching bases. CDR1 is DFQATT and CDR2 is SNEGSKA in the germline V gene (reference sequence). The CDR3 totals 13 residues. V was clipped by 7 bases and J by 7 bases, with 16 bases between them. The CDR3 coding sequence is TGCAGTGTCGAAAGGGGGGCCAGTGAAAAACTGTTTTTT. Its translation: CSVERGASEKLFF.

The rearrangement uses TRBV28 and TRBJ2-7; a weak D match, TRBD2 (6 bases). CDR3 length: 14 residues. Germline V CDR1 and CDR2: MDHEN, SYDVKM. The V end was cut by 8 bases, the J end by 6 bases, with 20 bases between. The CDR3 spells CASGLAQEGREQYF. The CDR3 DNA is TGTGCCAGCGGGCTTGCCCAGGAGGGCCGCGAGCAGTACTTC.